One sample yielded the 6 T cell receptor beta chains listed below, sequenced in a study of beta chain features in type 1 diabetes (dated by TCRdb to the late 2010s). Library creation used the immunoSEQ multiplex PCR assay. The High Capacity cDNA Reverse Transcription Kit was used to reverse transcribe all of the isolated RNA, meaning that expressed TCRB transcripts were what got sequenced. TCRdb took this table from immuneACCESS and kept in-frame rearrangements with V and J called. Such tables lack part of the clones; where checked against another copy, unresolved V genes explain under half of the gap, and the rest is unexplained. This sample gives around 180,000 clones in total; about 13% of them show up just once. The leading ten clones occupy approximately 0.62% of the sample. Sequenced input: central memory CD4+ T cells from blood. The source of these receptors is a woman aged 18-29 years in good health.

The chain combines TRBV30 with TRBJ2-1; tentative D call: TRBD2 (5 bases). The CDR3 spans 14 residues. V lost 3 bases to trimming and J lost 4 bases, with 13 bases between them. Per germline, CDR1 GTSNPN and CDR2 SVGIG (reference sequence). CDR3 sequence reads: CAWSPDSLYNEQFF. The CDR3 coding sequence is TGTGCCTGGAGCCCGGACTCCTTATACAATGAGCAGTTCTTC. The whole variable domain, remainder taken from reference TRBV30 and TRBJ2-1, is SQTIHQWPATLVQPVGSPLSLECTVEGTSNPNLYWYRQAAGRGLQLLFYSVGIGQISSEVPQNLSASRPQDRQFILSSKKLLLSDSGFYLCAWSPDSLYNEQFFGPGTRLTVL.

A word on this clone: Other DNA sequences of this sample code for an identical CDR3. The chain has TRBV5-1 and TRBJ2-1; 8 nucleotides match TRBD1. V was clipped by 2 bases and J by 6 bases; unmatched bases: 4. Germline lookup yields CDR1 SGHRS and CDR2 YFSETQ. The CDR3 consists of 14 residues. DNA of the CDR3: TGCGCCAGCAGCTTAGGGCAGGGGGCCAATGAGCAGTTCTTC. This codes for CASSLGQGANEQFF. The whole variable domain, remainder taken from reference TRBV5-1 and TRBJ2-1, is KAGVTQTPRYLIKTRGQQVTLSCSPISGHRSVSWYQQTPGQGLQFLFEYFSETQRNKGNFPGRFSGRQFSNSRSEMNVSTLELGDSALYLCASSLGQGANEQFFGPGTRLTVL.

The V gene is TRBV7-9, the J gene TRBJ2-1; TRBD1 matches at 8 bases. The CDR3 consists of 14 residues. Germline lookup yields CDR1 SEHNR and CDR2 FQNEAQ (reference sequence). The V and J ends lost 8 bases and 9 bases, in that order; junction bases with no gene match: 12. The CDR3 reads CASLGDRPTSEQFF. The CDR3 nucleotides read TGTGCCAGCTTAGGGGACAGGCCAACTAGTGAGCAGTTCTTC.

This clone has more than one count but fewer than ten. This chain joins TRBV30 and TRBJ1-5; unclear D gene. CDR1 is GTSNPN, CDR2 SVGIG, per germline (reference sequence). Trimming removed 2 bases from V and 1 base from J, with 15 bases in between. The CDR3 contains 16 residues. DNA of the CDR3: TGTGCCTGGAGTCATGGTCGCCGGGGAAGCAATCAGCCCCAGCATTTT. It specifies CAWSHGRRGSNQPQHF. The full variable domain, its missing parts supplied by reference TRBV30 and TRBJ1-5, is SQTIHQWPATLVQPVGSPLSLECTVEGTSNPNLYWYRQAAGRGLQLLFYSVGIGQISSEVPQNLSASRPQDRQFILSSKKLLLSDSGFYLCAWSHGRRGSNQPQHFGDGTRLSIL.

The genes are TRBV5-4 and TRBJ1-1; 7 nucleotides match TRBD1. The CDR3 sequence is 15 residues long. V lost 0 bases, J lost 5 bases, and 7 bases stayed unmatched. In germline, CDR1 is SGHNT, CDR2 YYREEE (reference sequence). The CDR3 loop is CASSLEGTAGTEAFF. The CDR3 nucleotides are TGTGCCAGCAGCTTGGAAGGGACAGCTGGGACTGAAGCTTTCTTT.

This rearrangement joins TRBV4-2 to TRBJ2-4; 11 bases agree with TRBD2. Germline trimming cut 0 bases from V and 1 base from J; bases unmatched to any gene: 11. Germline assignment: CDR1 LGHNA and CDR2 YNFKEQ. The CDR3 contains 20 residues. CDR3 protein: CASSQDWKTSGSRAKNIQYF. The CDR3 coding sequence is TGTGCCAGCAGCCAAGACTGGAAAACTAGCGGGAGTAGGGCCAAAAACATTCAGTACTTC.